These 32 T cell receptor beta chains came from one sample sequenced in a study of blood T cell repertoires in COVID-19. The assay was immunoSEQ multiplex PCR, and TCRdb's table has in-frame clones only and misses some. Of 210,000 or so clones in the sample, approximately 81% are singletons; the top ten hold over 15%. Sample: peripheral blood. The receptors originated from a woman older than 75 with active or convalescent COVID-19.

The chain links TRBV6-6 to TRBJ2-5, with D perhaps TRBD2 (5 bases). The V gene's germline CDR1 is MNHNY and CDR2 SVGAGI (reference sequence). This CDR3 comprises 13 residues. Trimming took 11 bases from V and 2 from J, leaving 15 bases between them. CDR3 residues: CAARRSGQETQYF. The CDR3, as DNA: TGTGCCGCAAGGAGGAGTGGGCAAGAGACCCAGTACTTC.

The rearrangement uses TRBV5-5 and TRBJ1-2; 8 bases are shared with TRBD1. The J segment lost 7 bases and the V segment lost 4 bases, leaving 9 bases of the junction unmatched. The CDR3 is 14 amino acids. CDR1 and CDR2 (germline): SGHKS, YYEKEE (reference sequence). The CDR3 DNA reads as TGTGCCAGCAGCCCCGATGGACAGGGTGGTGGCTACACCTTC. The encoded protein is CASSPDGQGGGYTF.

CDR3: CASSRGANVLTF. Here the CDR3 DNA reads TGTGCCAGCTCGCGTGGGGCCAACGTCCTGACTTTC. The chain combines TRBV6-5 with TRBJ2-6; D is unresolved. The CDR3 loop spans 12 amino acids. Germline V gene lookup returns CDR1 MNHEY and CDR2 SVGAGI. V was pared by 8 bases and J by 3 bases, with 5 bases between.

CDR3 region: CASSSRLAGGSDKNIQYF. As DNA, the CDR3 is TGTGCCAGCAGCTCACGACTAGCGGGGGGCTCGGACAAAAACATTCAGTACTTC. The chain links TRBV11-2 to TRBJ2-4; 13 bases agree with TRBD2. Per the germline V gene, CDR1 is SGHAT and CDR2 is FQNNGV. The CDR3 sequence is 18 residues long. The J segment lost 3 bases and the V segment lost 4 bases, leaving 9 bases of the junction unmatched.

J is TRBJ2-7 and V is TRBV11-2, with 11 bases aligning to TRBD2. CDR1 and CDR2 from the germline V gene are SGHAT and FQNNGV. The V and J ends lost 1 base and 2 bases, in that order; junction bases with no gene match: 10. CDR3 size: 18 residues. The CDR3 DNA reads as TGTGCCAGCAGCTTAGCCTCCTCCGGGACTAGCGGAGCCTACGAGCAGTACTTC. The encoded protein is CASSLASSGTSGAYEQYF.

The chain employs TRBV28 and TRBJ1-5; 8 nucleotides align to TRBD1. Germline CDR1 is MDHEN and CDR2 is SYDVKM. This CDR3 is built from 15 residues. V shed 6 bases and J 5 bases; nucleotides not matched to a gene: 9. This CDR3 is CASSQGDRIYQPQHF. The CDR3 DNA sequence: TGTGCCAGCAGCCAAGGGGACAGGATATATCAGCCCCAGCATTTT.

This rearrangement joins TRBV5-1 to TRBJ2-1; TRBD2 matches 8 bases. Germline V gene data show CDR1 as SGHRS and CDR2 as YFSETQ. There are 16 residues in the CDR3. Trimming took 0 bases from V and 2 from J; bases not matched to a gene: 4. The CDR3 protein is CASSLESGGTYNEQFF. CDR3 DNA sequence: TGCGCCAGCAGCTTGGAAAGCGGGGGTACCTACAATGAGCAGTTCTTC.

The rearrangement uses TRBV6-4 and TRBJ1-2; D may be TRBD1 (6 bases). Germline CDR1 MRHNA, CDR2 SNTAGT. CDR3 length: 12 amino acids. The V end lost 2 bases, the J end lost 7 bases, and 8 bases lay between the germline ends. The CDR3 region is CASSDGGAGYTF. The CDR3 DNA follows: TGTGCCAGCAGTGACGGGGGGGCTGGCTACACCTTC.

This clone was recorded a few times. V usage is TRBV18 and J usage is TRBJ1-1; TRBD1 aligns across 7 bases. CDR1 and CDR2 from the germline V gene are KGHSH and LQKENI. This CDR3 has 14 residues. V lost 1 base and J lost 5; bases outside the gene matches: 4. This CDR3 reads CASSPRQGFTEAFF. In DNA, the CDR3 is TGTGCCAGCTCACCACGACAGGGCTTTACTGAAGCTTTCTTT.

The V gene is TRBV20-1, the J gene TRBJ1-1; D gene ambiguous. Trimming left V 2 bases short and J 7 bases short, with 8 bases between. CDR1 is DFQATT, CDR2 SNEGSKA, per germline (reference sequence). CDR3 length equals 11 residues. The CDR3 is CSARPEGEAFF. CDR3 nucleotides: TGCAGTGCTAGACCAGAGGGTGAAGCTTTCTTT.

This clone was detected a few times. This chain connects TRBV7-2 to TRBJ2-1; TRBD1 aligns across 7 bases. CDR1 is SGHTA, CDR2 FQGNSA, per germline. This CDR3 is built from 15 residues. Unmatched junction bases numbered 13, after V lost 5 bases and J lost 9 bases. Written as DNA, the CDR3 is TGTGCCAGCAGCCGCCTAACAGGGGCCTTAGGTGAGCAGTTCTTC. Its translation is CASSRLTGALGEQFF. Looking up the rest from reference TRBV7-2 and TRBJ2-1 gives the full variable domain: GAGVSQSPSNKVTEKGKDVELRCDPISGHTALYWYRQSLGQGLEFLIYFQGNSAPDKSGLPSDRFSAERTGGSVSTLTIQRTQQEDSAVYLCASSRLTGALGEQFFGPGTRLTVL.

The V and J genes are TRBV3-1 (or the pseudogene TRBV3-2) and TRBJ2-5; TRBD1 aligns across 7 bases. This CDR3 comprises 13 residues. Trimming at V came to 4 bases and at J to 9 bases, leaving 8 bases not matched to a gene. Germline V CDR1 and CDR2: LGHDT, YNNKEL (reference sequence). CDR3: CASSLDRAGAQYF. Written as DNA, the CDR3 is TGTGCCAGCAGCCTTGACAGGGCCGGGGCCCAGTACTTC.

The J gene is TRBJ2-1, the V gene TRBV27, with TRBD2 identical over 8 bases. The length of the CDR3 is 19 residues. Per the germline V gene, CDR1 is MNHEY and CDR2 is SMNVEV (reference sequence). J was trimmed by 0 bases and V by 5 bases; bases with no gene match: 15. The CDR3 DNA reads TGTGCCAGCAGTCCATCCCCCCGGGCGGGGGGTCGCTCCTACAATGAGCAGTTCTTC. Protein: CASSPSPRAGGRSYNEQFF.

The chain joins TRBV11-2 to TRBJ2-5, with 10 bases fitting TRBD2. This CDR3 spans 16 amino acids. Trimming cost V 1 base and J 5 bases; bases outside gene matches: 7. Germline assignment: CDR1 SGHAT and CDR2 FQNNGV. CDR3 region: CASSLGAPSGGETQYF. CDR3 coding DNA: TGTGCCAGCAGCTTAGGGGCACCTAGCGGGGGTGAGACCCAGTACTTC. The whole variable domain, filled in from reference TRBV11-2 and TRBJ2-5, reads EAGVAQSPRYKIIEKRQSVAFWCNPISGHATLYWYQQILGQGPKLLIQFQNNGVVDDSQLPKDRFSAERLKGVDSTLKIQPAKLEDSAVYLCASSLGAPSGGETQYFGPGTRLLVL.

The chain is built from TRBV29-1 and TRBJ2-5; 7 nucleotides align to TRBD1. There are 13 residues in the CDR3. Germline V gene lookup returns CDR1 SQVTM and CDR2 ANQGSEA. Trimming removed 4 bases from V and 5 bases from J; junction bases left unmatched: 7. The CDR3 spells CSVGEGARETQYF. CDR3 DNA sequence: TGCAGCGTTGGAGAGGGGGCGAGGGAGACCCAGTACTTC.

This clone was counted only a few times. V and J are TRBV4-1 and TRBJ1-3, with a possible D match to TRBD1 (5 bases). The CDR3 has 17 amino acids. Trimming removed 0 bases at V and 0 bases at J, with 12 bases between. Germline loops: CDR1 MGHRA, CDR2 YSYEKL. CDR3 DNA: TGCGCCAGCAGCCAAGATGGGGCAGAAACCTCTGGAAACACCATATATTTT. This gives the protein CASSQDGAETSGNTIYF.

The genes are TRBV7-8 and TRBJ2-3; 12 nucleotides agree with TRBD1. The germline V gene has CDR1 SGHVS and CDR2 FQNEAQ. The CDR3 length is 16 residues. Trimming cost V 3 bases and J 5 bases; bases outside gene matches: 6. CDR3 protein: CASSLRRDRGQDTQYF. CDR3 in DNA: TGTGCCAGCAGCTTGCGCCGGGACAGGGGGCAAGATACGCAGTATTTT. Variable domain in full (rest from reference TRBV7-8 and TRBJ2-3): GAGVSQSPRYKVAKRGQDVALRCDPISGHVSLFWYQQALGQGPEFLTYFQNEAQLDKSGLPSDRFFAERPEGSVSTLKIQRTQQEDSAVYLCASSLRRDRGQDTQYFGPGTRLTVL.

V usage is TRBV9 and J usage is TRBJ1-4; D call uncertain. CDR1 SGDLS and CDR2 YYNGEE come from the germline V gene. Trimming cost V 0 bases and J 4 bases, with 7 bases left between them. The CDR3 consists of 14 residues. CDR3 residues: CASSVGQYNEKLFF. The DNA of the CDR3 is TGTGCCAGCAGCGTAGGGCAGTATAATGAAAAACTGTTTTTT.

The genes are TRBV15 and TRBJ2-7; tentatively, D is TRBD2 (6 bases). Between the trimmed V and J ends, which lost 3 bases and 2 bases, there was a span of 17 bases. This CDR3 is built from 16 residues. CDR1 and CDR2 (germline): LNHNV, YYDKDF (reference sequence). CDR3 sequence (DNA): TGTGCCACCAGCAGCCAGACTAGTTCACGCCCCTACGAGCAGTACTTC. This encodes CATSSQTSSRPYEQYF.

V usage is TRBV7-2 and J usage is TRBJ1-5, with a possible D match to TRBD1 (6 bases). Trimming stripped 2 bases from V and 4 bases from J, with 15 bases between. The CDR3 extends over 16 amino acids. CDR1 SGHTA and CDR2 FQGNSA come from the germline V gene. CDR3 sequence (DNA): TGTGCCAGCAGCTTACGGTCCGGGACACTTAATCAGCCCCAGCATTTT. Protein: CASSLRSGTLNQPQHF.

The V and J genes are TRBV2 and TRBJ1-5; weak D call: TRBD1 (5 bases). V was pared by 6 bases and J by 2 bases, with 17 bases between. The CDR3 runs 16 residues. Per germline, CDR1 SNHLY and CDR2 FYNNEI. CDR3 in DNA: TGTGCCAGCAGCGCAGGGAATTGGCATCGCAATCAGCCCCAGCATTTT. It specifies CASSAGNWHRNQPQHF. The whole variable domain, filled in from reference TRBV2 and TRBJ1-5, reads EPEVTQTPSHQVTQMGQEVILRCVPISNHLYFYWYRQILGQKVEFLVSFYNNEISEKSEIFDDQFSVERPDGSNFTLKIRSTKLEDSAMYFCASSAGNWHRNQPQHFGDGTRLSIL.

V gene TRBV6-2 or TRBV6-3 combines with J gene TRBJ2-7, with D perhaps matching TRBD1 (5 bases). The length of the CDR3 is 12 residues. CDR1 is MNHEY and CDR2 is SVGEGT in the germline V gene. Trimming removed 6 bases at V and 2 bases at J, with 8 bases between. The CDR3 DNA reads as TGTGCCAGCAGCAGGACAACCTACGAGCAGTACTTC. Amino acids: CASSRTTYEQYF.

The V and J genes are TRBV19 and TRBJ1-1, with D maybe TRBD1 (6 bases). CDR1 is LNHDA, CDR2 SQIVND, per germline (reference sequence). This CDR3 has 14 residues. The V end was cut by 9 bases, the J end by 4 bases, with 18 bases between. In nucleotides, the CDR3 is TGTGCCAGCGAGGGCTGGGGGGGCCTCACTGAAGCTTTCTTT. Residues: CASEGWGGLTEAFF.

The genes are TRBV29-1 and TRBJ2-7; weak D call: TRBD1 (6 bases). This CDR3 has 13 amino acids. V shed 4 bases and J shed 2 bases, with 12 bases lying between them. Germline V gene lookup returns CDR1 SQVTM and CDR2 ANQGSEA. The CDR3 nucleotides are TGCAGCGTTGGTTCGGACAGTACCTACGAGCAGTACTTC. This codes for CSVGSDSTYEQYF.

To note about this clone: The sample contains more than one DNA sequence encoding this CDR3. The chain has TRBV19 and TRBJ2-1, with 7 bases identical to TRBD2. The CDR3 has 13 amino acids. Germline values: CDR1 LNHDA, CDR2 SQIVND (reference sequence). J was trimmed by 8 bases and V by 3 bases; bases with no gene match: 4. CDR3 DNA: TGTGCCAGTAGTATTTTTGGGAGGGATGAGCAGTTCTTC. It specifies CASSIFGRDEQFF.

V usage is TRBV18 and J usage is TRBJ1-5; D is perhaps TRBD1 (5 bases). CDR1 is KGHSH, CDR2 LQKENI, per germline. Trimming cost V 2 bases and J 2 bases, with 7 bases left between them. This CDR3 contains 14 residues. CDR3 loop: CASSPGAGNQPQHF. The CDR3 nucleotides are TGTGCCAGCTCACCAGGGGCGGGCAATCAGCCCCAGCATTTT.

The chain employs TRBV28 and TRBJ1-6; 9 nucleotides align to TRBD1. J lost 4 bases, V lost 6 bases, and 4 bases had no gene match. The CDR3 covers 15 residues. CDR1 is MDHEN and CDR2 is SYDVKM in the germline V gene. This CDR3 reads CASRSGTGYNSPLHF. The CDR3, as DNA: TGTGCCAGCAGATCTGGGACAGGGTATAATTCACCCCTCCACTTT.

This clone was counted once. The rearrangement uses TRBV6-4 and TRBJ2-1; TRBD2 agrees at 12 bases. Per germline, CDR1 MRHNA and CDR2 SNTAGT. This CDR3 spans 15 amino acids. V gave up 6 bases and J gave up 6 bases; unmatched junction bases: 6. CDR3 protein: CASSLAGGLSNEQFF. The CDR3 DNA reads TGTGCCAGCAGCCTAGCGGGGGGGCTTAGCAATGAGCAGTTCTTC.

The chain uses TRBV6-2 or TRBV6-3 and TRBJ1-6, with D unresolved. Germline V gives CDR1 MNHEY, CDR2 SVGEGT. The CDR3 is made up of 13 amino acids. Trimming removed 0 bases from V and 11 bases from J, with 8 bases in between. The CDR3 region is CASSYSVAAPLHF. Here the CDR3 DNA reads TGTGCCAGCAGTTACTCGGTGGCGGCACCCCTCCACTTT.

This clone was counted a single time. This CDR3 is also generated by other DNA sequences in the sample. This CDR3 reads CASSVDRGSYNEQFF. The CDR3, as DNA: TGTGCCAGCAGCGTAGATAGAGGCTCCTACAATGAGCAGTTCTTC. This chain connects TRBV9 to TRBJ2-1, with D uncertain. Trimming cost V 0 bases and J 0 bases, with 7 bases left between them. The CDR3 consists of 15 residues. CDR1 is SGDLS, CDR2 YYNGEE, per germline.

This clone was detected only once. The chain couples TRBV18 to TRBJ1-6, with TRBD1 matching over 7 bases. Germline loops: CDR1 KGHSH, CDR2 LQKENI. The CDR3 runs 17 residues. Unmatched junction bases numbered 14, after V lost 2 bases and J lost 10 bases. Written as DNA, the CDR3 is TGTGCCAGCTCACCAAAAGCCGGGACAGAGCCCAGATCACCCCTCCACTTT. As protein: CASSPKAGTEPRSPLHF.

The chain employs TRBV12-3 or TRBV12-4 and TRBJ1-2, with 7 bases that match TRBD1. This CDR3 region has 13 residues. After removal of 4 bases from V and 4 bases from J, the junction contained 3 bases not matched to a gene. For the CDR3, the DNA is TGTGCCAGCAGTTCAACAGGGGCCTATGGCTACACCTTC. Its translation is CASSSTGAYGYTF.